These 19 T cell receptor beta chains were sequenced from one sample in a study of T cell responses to AZD1222 COVID-19 vaccine. Assay: immunoSEQ multiplex PCR; the TCRdb copy retains only in-frame clones and omits some. The profile shows about 130,000 clones, over 80% of them singletons. Sequenced here: peripheral blood, sampled 28 days after the second AZD1222 dose. The receptors stem from an adult who received the AZD1222 COVID-19 vaccine.

The chain has TRBV18 and TRBJ1-2; TRBD1 matches at 8 bases. The CDR3 covers 14 residues. The ends lost 5 bases at V and 2 bases at J; junction bases unmatched: 4. Germline V gene lookup returns CDR1 KGHSH and CDR2 LQKENI. CDR3 loop: CASSTGGVNYGYTF. The CDR3 DNA is TGTGCCAGCTCAACAGGGGGTGTGAACTATGGCTACACCTTC.

The CDR3, as DNA: TGCAGCGTTGAGGCCGGACAGGGAGTCTTAGGGAATGAAAAACTGTTTTTT. Amino acids: CSVEAGQGVLGNEKLFF. The V and J genes are TRBV29-1 and TRBJ1-4; 8 nucleotides agree with TRBD1. CDR3 length: 17 residues. Germline CDR1 and CDR2: SQVTM and ANQGSEA. Trimming took 3 bases from V and 5 from J; bases not matched to a gene: 14.

J is TRBJ2-1 and V is TRBV19, with unresolved D. The CDR3 runs 13 residues. Germline V gene lookup returns CDR1 LNHDA and CDR2 SQIVND (reference sequence). Trimming stripped 4 bases from V and 4 bases from J, with 8 bases between. CDR3 in amino acids: CASSRQRYNEQFF. As DNA, the CDR3 is TGTGCCAGTAGTAGGCAGCGATACAATGAGCAGTTCTTC. The whole variable domain, remainder taken from reference TRBV19 and TRBJ2-1, is DGGITQSPKYLFRKEGQNVTLSCEQNLNHDAMYWYRQDPGQGLRLIYYSQIVNDFQKGDIAEGYSVSREKKESFPLTVTSAQKNPTAFYLCASSRQRYNEQFFGPGTRLTVL.

V and J are TRBV7-2 and TRBJ2-7; unclear D gene. The CDR3 runs 14 residues. V was trimmed by 5 bases and J by 1 base, leaving 12 bases between them. The germline gives CDR1 SGHTA, CDR2 FQGNSA. CDR3 in amino acids: CASSPPTLSYEQYF. CDR3 nucleotides: TGTGCCAGCAGCCCCCCAACGCTATCCTACGAGCAGTACTTC.

V is TRBV12-3 or TRBV12-4 and J is TRBJ1-2; D unclear. The CDR3 consists of 13 residues. Trimming shortened V by 8 bases and J by 7 bases, and 17 bases separated the two germline ends. The CDR3 spells CASPRSKGGGYTF. The CDR3 DNA is TGTGCCAGCCCCCGGTCGAAGGGCGGTGGCTACACCTTC.

The chain couples TRBV30 to TRBJ1-1, with unresolved D. Germline V gene sequence: CDR1 GTSNPN, CDR2 SVGIG (reference sequence). V was trimmed by 0 bases and J by 12 bases, leaving 11 bases between them. The CDR3 sequence is 11 residues long. The CDR3 spells CAWSVQVFTFF. The CDR3, as DNA: TGTGCCTGGAGTGTACAAGTTTTTACTTTCTTT.

The chain uses TRBV20-1 and TRBJ1-2; D remains ambiguous. In germline, CDR1 is DFQATT, CDR2 SNEGSKA (reference sequence). V was cut by 8 bases and J by 1 base, with 8 bases left in between. The CDR3 sequence is 11 residues long. Here the CDR3 DNA reads TGCAGTTTAGTTTATAACTATGGCTACACCTTC. Translation: CSLVYNYGYTF.

This chain connects TRBV19 to TRBJ2-4; 8 nucleotides match TRBD1. Germline CDR1 LNHDA, CDR2 SQIVND (reference sequence). Unmatched junction bases numbered 8, after V lost 5 bases and J lost 8 bases. The CDR3 covers 14 residues. The CDR3 region is CASSQRTGQDIQYF. The CDR3, as DNA: TGTGCCAGTAGTCAAAGGACAGGGCAGGACATTCAGTACTTC.

A remark on this clone: This CDR3 is also generated by other DNA sequences in the sample. The chain links TRBV6-5 to TRBJ2-7; TRBD2 aligns across 7 bases. The CDR3 consists of 13 residues. Trimming cost V 4 bases and J 2 bases; bases outside gene matches: 2. Germline assignment: CDR1 MNHEY and CDR2 SVGAGI. The chain's CDR3 is CASSSGGTYEQYF. The CDR3 region has the DNA TGTGCCAGCAGTTCGGGGGGAACCTACGAGCAGTACTTC.

The count of this clone is one. The rearrangement uses TRBV11-3 and TRBJ2-5; TRBD2 matches 11 bases. The CDR3 sequence is 18 residues long. CDR1 and CDR2 from the germline V gene are SGHNT and YENEEA. V lost 2 bases and J lost 3; bases outside the gene matches: 11. The CDR3, as DNA: TGTGCCAGCAGCTTAAGGGCCGCTAGCGGGGGGACCGAAGAGACCCAGTACTTC. This codes for CASSLRAASGGTEETQYF.

The chain recombines TRBV19 with TRBJ1-4; TRBD1 matches 7 bases. Germline CDR1 reads LNHDA; CDR2 reads SQIVND (reference sequence). J gave up 6 bases and V 5 bases, and 3 bases lay outside the gene matches. This CDR3 region has 13 residues. CDR3 protein: CASSVDRDEKLFF. CDR3 in DNA: TGTGCCAGTAGTGTTGACAGGGATGAAAAACTGTTTTTT.

The rearrangement links TRBV11-3 to TRBJ1-1; 7 bases are a match to TRBD1. Trimming at V came to 0 bases and at J to 3 bases, leaving 7 bases not matched to a gene. The CDR3 extends over 16 amino acids. Germline CDR1 reads SGHNT; CDR2 reads YENEEA. The CDR3 coding sequence is TGTGCCAGCAGCTTAGAGCAGGGGGTTTGGGACACTGAAGCTTTCTTT. Its protein product is CASSLEQGVWDTEAFF.

The chain carries TRBV9 and TRBJ1-2, with 9 bases fitting TRBD1. The CDR3 covers 14 residues. Germline CDR1 is SGDLS and CDR2 is YYNGEE. V shed 3 bases, J shed 8 bases, and the junction held 8 bases outside the gene matches. In nucleotides, the CDR3 is TGTGCCAGCAGCGAGCCAACAGGGGGCCTAGGCTACACCTTC. It encodes CASSEPTGGLGYTF.

The V call is TRBV5-6, the J call TRBJ1-2; no definite D call. There are 12 residues in the CDR3. The ends were cut back, 2 bases at V and 4 bases at J, with 6 bases in the middle. Looked up from germline, CDR1 is SGHDT and CDR2 is YYEEEE. The CDR3 spells CASSLNFYGYTF. In DNA form, the CDR3 reads TGTGCCAGCAGCTTAAATTTCTATGGCTACACCTTC. Full variable domain (rest looked up from reference TRBV5-6 and TRBJ1-2): DAGVTQSPTHLIKTRGQQVTLRCSPKSGHDTVSWYQQALGQGPQFIFQYYEEEERQRGNFPDRFSGHQFPNYSSELNVNALLLGDSALYLCASSLNFYGYTFGSGTRLTVV.

This chain uses TRBV2 with TRBJ1-1; possibly TRBD1 for D (6 bases). Germline V lookup: CDR1 SNHLY, CDR2 FYNNEI. Trimming stripped 4 bases from V and 4 bases from J, with 10 bases between. The CDR3 is 13 residues long. In nucleotides, the CDR3 is TGTGCCAGCAGTGCCCAGGGGTCCACTGAAGCTTTCTTT. This translates into CASSAQGSTEAFF.

The V call is TRBV4-2, the J call TRBJ2-7; 11 nucleotides align to TRBD2. CDR3 size: 18 residues. Germline V gene lookup returns CDR1 LGHNA and CDR2 YNFKEQ. The junction had 12 bases not matched to a gene; V was cut back by 1 base and J by 4 bases. Written as DNA, the CDR3 is TGTGCCAGCAGCCAAGGGACCCTCGGGACTAGCGGAGATTACGAGCAGTACTTC. Its protein is CASSQGTLGTSGDYEQYF.

CDR3 loop: CASSPTGTGTPFNTEAFF. In nucleotides, the CDR3 is TGTGCCAGCAGCCCGACCGGGACAGGGACACCCTTTAACACTGAAGCTTTCTTT. The chain uses TRBV7-3 and TRBJ1-1; TRBD1 aligns across 9 bases. Germline CDR1 reads SGHTA; CDR2 reads FQGTGA. This CDR3 region has 18 residues. With 5 bases clipped from V and 2 bases from J, the junction kept 15 bases outside the gene matches.

This chain connects TRBV5-1 to TRBJ2-3; D gene ambiguous. CDR3 length: 13 residues. Looked up from germline, CDR1 is SGHRS and CDR2 is YFSETQ. Trimming took 4 bases from V and 5 from J, leaving 11 bases between them. The CDR3 is CASSVPPGDTQYF. For the CDR3, the DNA is TGCGCCAGCAGCGTCCCGCCCGGAGATACGCAGTATTTT.

In its sample, this clone was seen once. The chain has TRBV28 and TRBJ1-6; 8 bases line up with TRBD1. J lost 2 bases, V lost 3 bases, and 9 bases had no gene match. CDR1 and CDR2 (germline): MDHEN, SYDVKM. The CDR3 length is 18 residues. CDR3 DNA sequence: TGTGCCAGCAGTTTTAACAGGGGGAAGTTTGCCTATAATTCACCCCTCCACTTT. It translates to CASSFNRGKFAYNSPLHF. Full variable domain (outside the CDR3, taken from reference TRBV28 and TRBJ1-6): DVKVTQSSRYLVKRTGEKVFLECVQDMDHENMFWYRQDPGLGLRLIYFSYDVKMKEKGDIPEGYSVSREKKERFSLILESASTNQTSMYLCASSFNRGKFAYNSPLHFGNGTRLTVT.